This T cell receptor (beta chain) was recovered during a study of beta chain features in type 1 diabetes. The V segment lost 8 bases and the J segment 5 bases; nucleotides outside the gene matches: 7. Germline lookup yields CDR1 SNHLY and CDR2 FYNNEI. The CDR3 has 13 residues. Study-wide findings and caveats: Significant though moderate, a shortening of TCRB CDR3s appeared in all four CD4+ subsets of Type 1 diabetes patients.

Of the isolated RNA, all was reverse transcribed, and so the sequenced material was expressed TCRB transcripts. Profiled with immunoSEQ multiplex PCR; TCRdb holds only in-frame clones, not every one. The repertoire consists of hundreds of thousands of clones, with approximately 10% occurring once and the leading ten covering around 0.017%. This clone has just a few counts. Its antigen is as yet unknown. The sample was naive CD4+ T cells from blood. The V gene is TRBV2, the J gene TRBJ2-3; 7 nucleotides match TRBD1. The clonotype comes from a man under 40 with type 1 diabetes. CDR3 region: CASSGGEEDTQYF. As DNA, the CDR3 is TGTGCCAGCTCAGGGGGTGAGGAAGATACGCAGTATTTT.